The sample holds a few counts of the clone carrying this T cell receptor beta chain. Its antigen is unknown. CDR3 length: 13 residues. Between the trimmed V and J ends, which lost 5 bases and 4 bases, there was a span of 8 bases. TCRdb processed the RT-PCR reads anew with MiXCR; each CDR3 protein has one entry. This sample has about 780,000 distinct CDR3 sequences, with about a fifth found just once. The sample belongs to a study of response to subunit inactivated influenza vaccine. Study-level points and caveats: Only a handful of new T cells, the authors suggested, are recruited with each seasonal influenza vaccination.

The TCR originated in a man aged 50-59 years who received an inactivated influenza vaccine. The sequenced sample was PBMCs from blood, obtained 4 to 6 days after vaccination. The rearrangement links TRBV12-3 or TRBV12-4 to TRBJ1-4, with D unresolved. The CDR3 here is CASSGRLNEKLFF. As DNA, the CDR3 is TGTGCCAGCAGTGGACGGCTTAATGAAAAACTGTTTTTT.